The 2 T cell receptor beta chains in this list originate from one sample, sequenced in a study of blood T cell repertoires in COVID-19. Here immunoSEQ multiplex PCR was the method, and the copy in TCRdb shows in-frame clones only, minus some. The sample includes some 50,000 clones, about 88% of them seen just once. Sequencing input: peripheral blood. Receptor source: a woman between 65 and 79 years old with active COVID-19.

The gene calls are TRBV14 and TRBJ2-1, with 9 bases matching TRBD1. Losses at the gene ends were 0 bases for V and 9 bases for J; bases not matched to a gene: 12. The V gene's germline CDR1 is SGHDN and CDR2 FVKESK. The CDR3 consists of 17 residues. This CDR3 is CASSQDRGTGTIGEQFF. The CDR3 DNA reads TGTGCCAGCAGCCAAGATAGGGGGACAGGGACCATTGGTGAGCAGTTCTTC.

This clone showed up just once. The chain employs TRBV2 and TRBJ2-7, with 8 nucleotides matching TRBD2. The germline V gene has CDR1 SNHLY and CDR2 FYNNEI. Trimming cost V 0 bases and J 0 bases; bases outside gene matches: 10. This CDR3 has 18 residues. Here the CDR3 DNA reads TGTGCCAGCAGTGAAGCGCATACTAGCGGCATCAGCTCCTACGAGCAGTACTTC. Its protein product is CASSEAHTSGISSYEQYF.